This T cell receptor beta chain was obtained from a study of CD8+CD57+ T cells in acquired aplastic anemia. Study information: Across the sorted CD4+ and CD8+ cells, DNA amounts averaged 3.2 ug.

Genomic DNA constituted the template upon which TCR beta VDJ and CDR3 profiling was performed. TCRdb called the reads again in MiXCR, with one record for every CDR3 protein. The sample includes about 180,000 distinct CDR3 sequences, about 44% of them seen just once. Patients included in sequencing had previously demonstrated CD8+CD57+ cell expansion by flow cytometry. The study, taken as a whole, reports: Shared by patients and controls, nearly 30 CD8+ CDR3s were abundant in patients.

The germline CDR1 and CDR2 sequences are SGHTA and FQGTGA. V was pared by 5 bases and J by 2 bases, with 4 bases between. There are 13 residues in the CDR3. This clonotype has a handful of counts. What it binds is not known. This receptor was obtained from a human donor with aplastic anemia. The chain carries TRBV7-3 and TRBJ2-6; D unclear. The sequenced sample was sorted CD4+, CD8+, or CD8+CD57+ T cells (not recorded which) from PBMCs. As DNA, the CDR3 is TGTGCCAGCAGCCGGACTGGGGCCAACGTCCTGACTTTC. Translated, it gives CASSRTGANVLTF.